The 9 T cell receptor beta chains given below trace back to one sample, sequenced in a study of identical twins. TCRdb called the 5' RACE reads again in MiXCR, with one record for every CDR3 protein. The sample holds 1,800,000 or so distinct CDR3 sequences, about 32% seen once. The specimen sequenced was cord blood. These receptors came from a newborn girl in good health.

This clonotype has a handful of counts. The V and J genes are TRBV4-1 and TRBJ2-1, with TRBD2 matching over 8 bases. Germline V gives CDR1 MGHRA, CDR2 YSYEKL. J was trimmed by 12 bases and V by 5 bases; bases with no gene match: 12. The CDR3 is 14 residues long. CDR3 in DNA: TGCGCCAGCAGCACAAGGACTAGCACATATGGGCAGTTCTTC. Protein product: CASSTRTSTYGQFF.

This chain links TRBV30 with TRBJ2-2; 10 bases line up with TRBD2. The CDR3 has 15 amino acids. Germline assignment: CDR1 GTSNPN and CDR2 SVGIG (reference sequence). V was pared by 4 bases and J by 0 bases, with 2 bases of the junction left unmatched. The CDR3 sequence is CAWKLAGANTGELFF. The CDR3 DNA follows: TGTGCCTGGAAGCTAGCGGGGGCGAACACCGGGGAGCTGTTTTTT. Filled out from reference TRBV30 and TRBJ2-2, the complete variable domain reads SQTIHQWPATLVQPVGSPLSLECTVEGTSNPNLYWYRQAAGRGLQLLFYSVGIGQISSEVPQNLSASRPQDRQFILSSKKLLLSDSGFYLCAWKLAGANTGELFFGEGSRLTVL.

The chain carries TRBV10-3 and TRBJ2-1, with TRBD2 identical over 7 bases. The CDR3 extends over 17 amino acids. J was trimmed by 2 bases and V by 0 bases; bases with no gene match: 7. Looked up from germline, CDR1 is ENHRY and CDR2 is SYGVKD. The CDR3 reads CAISESGGLAAYNEQFF. Written as DNA, the CDR3 is TGTGCCATCAGTGAGTCTGGGGGTCTAGCGGCCTACAATGAGCAGTTCTTC.

A note on this clonotype: It may be a read error: a sequence one base away is much more abundant. The chain is built from TRBV11-2 and TRBJ1-2, with D hard to call. The CDR3 is 14 amino acids. Deletions cut 0 bases from V and 3 bases from J, with 8 bases between. The germline V gene has CDR1 SGHAT and CDR2 FQNNGV. The CDR3 is CASSLENTYYGYTF. CDR3 nucleotide sequence: TGTGCCAGCAGCTTAGAGAACACTTACTATGGCTACACCTTC. Using reference TRBV11-2 and TRBJ1-2 for the parts outside the CDR3, the full variable domain is EAGVAQSPRYKIIEKRQSVAFWCNPISGHATLYWYQQILGQGPKLLIQFQNNGVVDDSQLPKDRFSAERLKGVDSTLKIQPAKLEDSAVYLCASSLENTYYGYTFGSGTRLTVV.

A note on this clonotype: The DNA is omitted, as the CDR3 cannot be located on it reliably, and the CDR3 follows TCRdb's listing. CDR3 loop: CASSQVGSGSRRAYF. The chain is built from TRBV4-1 and TRBJ2-4; the D call TRBD2 from the table was never checked on the DNA. CDR1 is MGHRA and CDR2 is YSYEKL in the germline V gene. The CDR3 contains 15 residues when both ends are counted.

This clonotype has only one observation. Germline is not matched at one junction end, which may reflect a read error. V usage is TRBV6-6 and J usage is TRBJ2-7; D is undetermined. Germline V gene data show CDR1 as MNHNY and CDR2 as SVGAGI (reference sequence). The length of the CDR3 is 17 residues. The CDR3 nucleotides read TGTGCCAGCAGTTACTCTCGAGAGACACTTAGCTCCCACGAGCAGTACTTC. It specifies CASSYSRETLSSHEQYF.

The chain employs TRBV20-1 and TRBJ2-7, with TRBD2 matching 9 bases. This CDR3 contains 15 residues. Germline CDR1 reads DFQATT; CDR2 reads SNEGSKA (reference sequence). V lost 1 base to trimming and J lost 3 bases; unmatched junction nucleotides: 7. Here the CDR3 reads CSARGVSGGIYEQYF. CDR3 coding DNA: TGCAGTGCTAGAGGGGTAAGCGGGGGGATCTACGAGCAGTACTTC.

This clonotype was recorded a few times. The CDR3 loop is CASSHPGLAGGADTQYF. CDR3 sequence (DNA): TGCGCCAGCAGCCACCCCGGACTAGCGGGAGGCGCAGATACGCAGTATTTT. The chain employs TRBV4-1 and TRBJ2-3; 14 nucleotides line up with TRBD2. Germline loops: CDR1 MGHRA, CDR2 YSYEKL. The V and J ends lost 3 bases and 4 bases, in that order; junction bases with no gene match: 6. The CDR3 sequence is 17 residues long.

In regard to this clonotype: A read error may be the cause here, since a much bigger clone is one base away. The chain joins TRBV28 to TRBJ2-3, with 7 bases matching TRBD2. Germline V gene data show CDR1 as MDHEN and CDR2 as SYDVKM. With 1 base clipped from V and 2 bases from J, the junction kept 6 bases outside the gene matches. The CDR3 length is 16 residues. The CDR3 DNA follows: TGTGCCAGCAGTTTATCCGGTCGGGGGGACACAGATACGCAGTATTTT. Translated: CASSLSGRGDTDTQYF.